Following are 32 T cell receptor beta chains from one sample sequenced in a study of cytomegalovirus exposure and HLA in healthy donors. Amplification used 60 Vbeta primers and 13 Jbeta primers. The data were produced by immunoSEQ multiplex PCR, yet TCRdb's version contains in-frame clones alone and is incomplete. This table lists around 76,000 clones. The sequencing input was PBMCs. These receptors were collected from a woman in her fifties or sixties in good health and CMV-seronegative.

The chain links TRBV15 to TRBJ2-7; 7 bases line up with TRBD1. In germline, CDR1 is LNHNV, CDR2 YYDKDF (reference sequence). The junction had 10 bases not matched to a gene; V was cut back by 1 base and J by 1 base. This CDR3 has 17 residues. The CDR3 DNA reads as TGTGCCACCAGCAGAGTCCTACAGGGGTGGGGGTCCTACGAGCAGTACTTC. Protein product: CATSRVLQGWGSYEQYF.

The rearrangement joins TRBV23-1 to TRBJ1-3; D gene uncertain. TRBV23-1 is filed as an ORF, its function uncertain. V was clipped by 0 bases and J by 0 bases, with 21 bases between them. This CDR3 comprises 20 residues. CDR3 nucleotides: TGCGCCAGCAGTCAATCGGTGGTACACCCCAGGTCCGGCTCTGGAAACACCATATATTTT. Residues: CASSQSVVHPRSGSGNTIYF.

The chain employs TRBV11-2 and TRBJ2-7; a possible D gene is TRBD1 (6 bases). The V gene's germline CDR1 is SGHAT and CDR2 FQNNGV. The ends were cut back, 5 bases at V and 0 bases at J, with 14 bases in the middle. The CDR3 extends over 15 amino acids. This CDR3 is CASSNRQVRSYEQYF. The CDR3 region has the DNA TGTGCCAGCAGCAACAGACAGGTTCGCTCCTACGAGCAGTACTTC.

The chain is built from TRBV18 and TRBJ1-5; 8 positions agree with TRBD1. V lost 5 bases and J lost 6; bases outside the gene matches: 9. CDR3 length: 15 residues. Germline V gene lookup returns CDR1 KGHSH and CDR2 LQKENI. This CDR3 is CASSNPGGVGQPQHF. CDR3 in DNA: TGTGCCAGCTCAAACCCAGGGGGCGTGGGTCAGCCCCAGCATTTT.

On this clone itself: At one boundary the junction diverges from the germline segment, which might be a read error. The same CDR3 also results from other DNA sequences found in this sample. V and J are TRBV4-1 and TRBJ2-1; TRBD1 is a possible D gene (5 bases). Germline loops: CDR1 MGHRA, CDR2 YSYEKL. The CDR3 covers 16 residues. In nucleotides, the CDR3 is TGTGCCAGCAGCCAGGTGATGGGGCCGGATTACAATGAGCAGTTCTTC. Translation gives CASSQVMGPDYNEQFF.

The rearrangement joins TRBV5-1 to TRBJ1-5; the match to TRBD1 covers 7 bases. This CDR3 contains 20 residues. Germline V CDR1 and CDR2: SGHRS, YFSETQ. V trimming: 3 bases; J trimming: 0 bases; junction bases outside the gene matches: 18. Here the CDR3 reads CASSSNSGGQHTFSNQPQHF. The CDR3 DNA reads TGCGCCAGCAGCTCCAACAGTGGGGGACAGCACACCTTTAGCAATCAGCCCCAGCATTTT.

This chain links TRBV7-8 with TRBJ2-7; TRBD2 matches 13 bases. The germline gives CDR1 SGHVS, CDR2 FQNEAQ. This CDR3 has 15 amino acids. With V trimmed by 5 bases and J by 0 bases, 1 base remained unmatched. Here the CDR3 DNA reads TGTGCCAGCAGCGGGACTAGCGGGAACTCCTACGAGCAGTACTTC. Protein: CASSGTSGNSYEQYF.

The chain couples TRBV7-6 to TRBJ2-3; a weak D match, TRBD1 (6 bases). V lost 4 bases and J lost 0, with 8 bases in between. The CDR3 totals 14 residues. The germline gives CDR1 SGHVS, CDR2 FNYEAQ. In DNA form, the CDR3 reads TGTGCCAGCAGCTCGGGACACAGCACAGATACGCAGTATTTT. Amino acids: CASSSGHSTDTQYF.

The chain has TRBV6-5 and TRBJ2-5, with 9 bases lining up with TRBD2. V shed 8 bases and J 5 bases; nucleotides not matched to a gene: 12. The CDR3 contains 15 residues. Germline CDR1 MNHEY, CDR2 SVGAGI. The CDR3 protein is CASLAPAGGPETQYF. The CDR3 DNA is TGTGCCAGCCTAGCACCCGCGGGAGGGCCCGAGACCCAGTACTTC.

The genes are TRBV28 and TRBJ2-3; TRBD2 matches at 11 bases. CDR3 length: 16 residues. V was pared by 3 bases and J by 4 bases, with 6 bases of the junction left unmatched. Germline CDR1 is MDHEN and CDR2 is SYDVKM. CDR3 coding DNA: TGTGCCAGCAGTTTTATTAGCGGGAGGGGTGCAGATACGCAGTATTTT. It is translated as CASSFISGRGADTQYF. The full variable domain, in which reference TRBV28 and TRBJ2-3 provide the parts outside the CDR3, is DVKVTQSSRYLVKRTGEKVFLECVQDMDHENMFWYRQDPGLGLRLIYFSYDVKMKEKGDIPEGYSVSREKKERFSLILESASTNQTSMYLCASSFISGRGADTQYFGPGTRLTVL.

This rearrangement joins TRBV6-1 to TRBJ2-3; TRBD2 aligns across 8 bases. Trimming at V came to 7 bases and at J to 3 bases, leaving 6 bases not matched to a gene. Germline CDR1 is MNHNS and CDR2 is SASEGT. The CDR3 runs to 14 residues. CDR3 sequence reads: CASNPGGGTDTQYF. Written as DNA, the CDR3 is TGTGCCAGCAACCCAGGCGGGGGGACAGATACGCAGTATTTT.

In nucleotides, the CDR3 is TGTGCCACCAGGGTAGCGGGAGGGGGCTCCTACGAGCAGTACTTC. Protein: CATRVAGGGSYEQYF. The genes are TRBV15 and TRBJ2-7; 11 nucleotides align to TRBD2. V lost 6 bases to trimming and J lost 0 bases; unmatched junction nucleotides: 4. The CDR3 totals 15 residues. The germline V gene encodes CDR1 LNHNV and CDR2 YYDKDF (reference sequence).

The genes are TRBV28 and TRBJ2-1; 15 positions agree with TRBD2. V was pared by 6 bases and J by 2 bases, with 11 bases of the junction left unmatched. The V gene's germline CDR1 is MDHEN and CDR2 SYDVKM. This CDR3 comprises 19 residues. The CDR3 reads CASRPSGTSGRIAYNEQFF. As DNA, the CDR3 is TGTGCCAGCAGGCCGTCCGGGACTAGCGGGAGGATCGCCTACAATGAGCAGTTCTTC.

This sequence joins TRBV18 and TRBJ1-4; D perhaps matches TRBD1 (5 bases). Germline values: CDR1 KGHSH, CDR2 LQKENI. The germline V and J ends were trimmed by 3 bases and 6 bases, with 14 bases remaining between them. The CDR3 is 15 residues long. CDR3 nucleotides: TGTGCCAGCTCACCCGTAGCGGGGACCTATGAAAAACTGTTTTTT. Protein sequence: CASSPVAGTYEKLFF.

In DNA, the CDR3 is TGCGCCAGCAGCCAAGAGGCCGAACTAGCGGGAGTCTACGAGCAGTACTTC. Residues: CASSQEAELAGVYEQYF. The gene calls are TRBV4-3 and TRBJ2-5; 11 nucleotides match TRBD2. The J call is in doubt because the DNA end fits TRBJ2-7 better. This CDR3 spans 17 amino acids. Germline loops: CDR1 LGHNA, CDR2 YSLEER.

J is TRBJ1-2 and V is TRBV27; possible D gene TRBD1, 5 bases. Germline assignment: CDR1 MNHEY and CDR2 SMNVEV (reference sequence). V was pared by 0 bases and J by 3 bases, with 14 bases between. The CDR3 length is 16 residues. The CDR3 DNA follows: TGTGCCAGCAGTTTATCGGGTCAGGGAGGGCACTATGGCTACACCTTC. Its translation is CASSLSGQGGHYGYTF.

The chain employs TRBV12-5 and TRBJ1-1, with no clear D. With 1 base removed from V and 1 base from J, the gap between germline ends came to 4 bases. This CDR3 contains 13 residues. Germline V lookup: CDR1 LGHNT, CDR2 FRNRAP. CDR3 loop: CASGLEANTEAFF. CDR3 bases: TGTGCTAGTGGTTTGGAAGCGAACACTGAAGCTTTCTTT.

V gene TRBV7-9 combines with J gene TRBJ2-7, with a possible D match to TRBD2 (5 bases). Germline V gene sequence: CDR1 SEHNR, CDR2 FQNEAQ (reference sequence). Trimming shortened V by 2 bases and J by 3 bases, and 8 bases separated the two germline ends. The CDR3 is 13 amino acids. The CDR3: CASSLPSSYEQYF. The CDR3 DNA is TGTGCCAGCAGCTTACCTAGCAGCTACGAGCAGTACTTC. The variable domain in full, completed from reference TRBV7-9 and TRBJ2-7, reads DTGVSQNPRHKITKRGQNVTFRCDPISEHNRLYWYRQTLGQGPEFLTYFQNEAQLEKSRLLSDRFSAERPKGSFSTLEIQRTEQGDSAMYLCASSLPSSYEQYFGPGTRLTVT.

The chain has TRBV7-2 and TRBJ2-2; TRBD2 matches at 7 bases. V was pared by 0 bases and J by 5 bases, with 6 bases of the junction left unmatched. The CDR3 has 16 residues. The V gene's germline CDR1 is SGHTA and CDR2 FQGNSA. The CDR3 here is CASSLAVGGRTGELFF. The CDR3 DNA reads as TGTGCCAGCAGCTTAGCGGTGGGAGGGCGTACCGGGGAGCTGTTTTTT.

CDR3 coding DNA: TGTGCCAGCAGTTTGCCCGGGATTTCTACCTACGAGCAGTACTTC. It specifies CASSLPGISTYEQYF. This rearrangement joins TRBV28 to TRBJ2-7, with D perhaps matching TRBD2 (5 bases). The CDR3 sequence is 15 residues long. V was cut by 3 bases and J by 2 bases, with 14 bases left in between. Per germline, CDR1 MDHEN and CDR2 SYDVKM.

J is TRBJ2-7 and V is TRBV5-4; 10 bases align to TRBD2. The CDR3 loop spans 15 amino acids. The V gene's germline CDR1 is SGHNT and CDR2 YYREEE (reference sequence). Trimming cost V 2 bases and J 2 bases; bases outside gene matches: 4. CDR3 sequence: CASSFSGTSAYEQYF. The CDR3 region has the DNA TGTGCCAGCAGCTTCTCCGGGACTAGCGCCTACGAGCAGTACTTC.

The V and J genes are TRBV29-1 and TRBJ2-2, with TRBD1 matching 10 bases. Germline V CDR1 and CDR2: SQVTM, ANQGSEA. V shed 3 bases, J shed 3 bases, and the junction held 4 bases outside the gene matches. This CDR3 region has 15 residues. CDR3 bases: TGCAGCGTTGATTCCGGGACAGGGGACACCGGGGAGCTGTTTTTT. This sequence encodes CSVDSGTGDTGELFF.

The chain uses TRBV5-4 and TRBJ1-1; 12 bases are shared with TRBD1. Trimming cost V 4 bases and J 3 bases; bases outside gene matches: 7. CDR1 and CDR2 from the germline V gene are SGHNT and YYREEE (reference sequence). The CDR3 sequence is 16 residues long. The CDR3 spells CASSEGQGAFYTEAFF. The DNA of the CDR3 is TGTGCCAGCAGCGAGGGACAGGGGGCTTTTTACACTGAAGCTTTCTTT.

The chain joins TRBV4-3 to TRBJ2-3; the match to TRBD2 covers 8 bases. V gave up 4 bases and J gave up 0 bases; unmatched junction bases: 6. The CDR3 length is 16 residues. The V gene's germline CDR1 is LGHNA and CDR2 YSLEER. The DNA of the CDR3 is TGCGCCAGCAGCCCTAGCGGGCGAGTTAGCACAGATACGCAGTATTTT. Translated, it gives CASSPSGRVSTDTQYF.

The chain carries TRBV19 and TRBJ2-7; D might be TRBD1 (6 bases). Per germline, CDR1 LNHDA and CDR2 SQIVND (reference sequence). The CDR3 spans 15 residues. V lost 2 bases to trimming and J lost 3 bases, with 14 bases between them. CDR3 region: CASSIRGRGFYEQYF. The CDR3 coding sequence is TGTGCCAGTAGTATACGCGGCAGGGGATTCTACGAGCAGTACTTC. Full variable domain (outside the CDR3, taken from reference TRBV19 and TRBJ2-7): DGGITQSPKYLFRKEGQNVTLSCEQNLNHDAMYWYRQDPGQGLRLIYYSQIVNDFQKGDIAEGYSVSREKKESFPLTVTSAQKNPTAFYLCASSIRGRGFYEQYFGPGTRLTVT.

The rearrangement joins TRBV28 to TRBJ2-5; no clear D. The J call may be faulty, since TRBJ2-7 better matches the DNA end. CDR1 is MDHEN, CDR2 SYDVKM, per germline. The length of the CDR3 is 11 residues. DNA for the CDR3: TGTGCCAGCAGTACTCAATACGAGCAGTACTTC. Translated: CASSTQYEQYF.

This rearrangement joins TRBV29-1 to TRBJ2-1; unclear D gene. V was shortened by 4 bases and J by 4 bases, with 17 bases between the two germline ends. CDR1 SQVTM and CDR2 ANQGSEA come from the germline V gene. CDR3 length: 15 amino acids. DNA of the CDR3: TGCAGCGTTGTCCCATGGGCCCACTCATACAATGAGCAGTTCTTC. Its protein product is CSVVPWAHSYNEQFF.

CDR3 sequence reads: CASSYGTGANEQYF. The CDR3 DNA reads TGCGCCAGCAGCTACGGGACAGGGGCTAACGAGCAGTACTTC. The rearrangement links TRBV5-1 to TRBJ2-7; 10 nucleotides align to TRBD1. The germline gives CDR1 SGHRS, CDR2 YFSETQ. V was clipped by 3 bases and J by 5 bases; unmatched bases: 5. The CDR3 runs to 14 residues.

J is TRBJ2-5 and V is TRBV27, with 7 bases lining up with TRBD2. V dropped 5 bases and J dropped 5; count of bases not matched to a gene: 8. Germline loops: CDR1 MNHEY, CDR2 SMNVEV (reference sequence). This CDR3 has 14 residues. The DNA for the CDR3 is TGTGCCAGCAGTCCAAAGCGGGACTGGGAGACCCAGTACTTC. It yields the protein CASSPKRDWETQYF.

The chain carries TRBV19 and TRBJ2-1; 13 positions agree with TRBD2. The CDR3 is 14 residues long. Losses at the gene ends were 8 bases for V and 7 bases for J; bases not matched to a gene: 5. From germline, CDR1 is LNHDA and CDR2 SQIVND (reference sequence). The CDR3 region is CASGLAGAGNEQFF. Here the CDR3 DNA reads TGTGCCAGTGGACTAGCGGGAGCAGGTAATGAGCAGTTCTTC.

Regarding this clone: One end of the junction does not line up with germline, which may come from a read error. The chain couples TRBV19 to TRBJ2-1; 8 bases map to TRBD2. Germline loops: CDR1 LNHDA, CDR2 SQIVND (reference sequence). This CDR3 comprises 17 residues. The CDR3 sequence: CASSMRGEPIVGNEQLF. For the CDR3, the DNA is TGTGCCAGTAGTATGCGGGGGGAGCCAATCGTGGGCAATGAGCAGCTCTTC.

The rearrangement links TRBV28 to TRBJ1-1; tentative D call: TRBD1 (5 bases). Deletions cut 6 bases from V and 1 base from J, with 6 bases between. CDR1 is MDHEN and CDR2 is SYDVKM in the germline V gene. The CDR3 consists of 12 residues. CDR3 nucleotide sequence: TGTGCCAGCAGCGGGGGGAACACTGAAGCTTTCTTT. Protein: CASSGGNTEAFF.